These 10 T cell receptor beta chains were all obtained from the same sample, sequenced in a study of T cells after posttransplantation cyclophosphamide. Using immunoSEQ multiplex PCR, the repertoire was profiled, and TCRdb retains in-frame clones only, with some absent. In the table there are about 52,000 clones, 94% of which are singletons. The sequenced sample consisted of PBMCs. These receptors all stem from a woman in her twenties or thirties in good health and a related stem cell transplant donor.

This clone was detected once. This sequence joins TRBV4-3 and TRBJ2-6; D gene unclear. V was clipped by 0 bases and J by 0 bases, with 12 bases between them. This CDR3 is 18 amino acids long. From germline, CDR1 is LGHNA and CDR2 YSLEER. The chain's CDR3 is CASSQDWAKYSGANVLTF. Here the CDR3 DNA reads TGCGCCAGCAGCCAAGATTGGGCGAAATACTCTGGGGCCAACGTCCTGACTTTC.

V is TRBV7-3 and J is TRBJ2-7; 8 nucleotides line up with TRBD1. This CDR3 has 14 amino acids. Per the germline V gene, CDR1 is SGHTA and CDR2 is FQGTGA. Trimming cost V 3 bases and J 4 bases; bases outside gene matches: 5. Here the CDR3 DNA reads TGTGCCAGCAGCTTGGACAGGGAAAATTACGAGCAGTACTTC. Translation gives CASSLDRENYEQYF.

The genes are TRBV6-5 and TRBJ2-7; 9 nucleotides line up with TRBD1. The V and J ends lost 8 bases and 5 bases, in that order; junction bases with no gene match: 7. Germline CDR1 and CDR2: MNHEY and SVGAGI. The CDR3 totals 13 residues. The CDR3 sequence: CASPGQGYNEQYF. CDR3 sequence (DNA): TGTGCCAGCCCGGGACAGGGATACAACGAGCAGTACTTC.

This clone was counted once. The chain combines TRBV7-3 with TRBJ1-2; 8 bases match TRBD1. The length of the CDR3 is 15 residues. The V and J ends lost 2 bases and 7 bases, in that order; junction bases with no gene match: 9. Germline V lookup: CDR1 SGHTA, CDR2 FQGTGA. The CDR3, as DNA: TGTGCCAGCAGCTTAGGAGACAGGGGAGTAGGTGGCTACACCTTC. Translating it yields CASSLGDRGVGGYTF.

The count of this clone is one. V is TRBV19 and J is TRBJ1-2; TRBD1 might be the D (6 bases). V lost 6 bases, J lost 0 bases, and 17 bases lay in between. The CDR3 consists of 16 residues. Germline CDR1 and CDR2: LNHDA and SQIVND (reference sequence). The CDR3 nucleotides are TGTGCCAGTAGCTTTTCCCGGGACACCGCTAACTATGGCTACACCTTC. Amino acid sequence: CASSFSRDTANYGYTF.

In the case of this clone: Distinct nucleotide sequences in the sample also encode this CDR3. The rearrangement joins TRBV6-5 to TRBJ1-5, with 11 positions matching TRBD1. CDR1 and CDR2 from the germline V gene are MNHEY and SVGAGI. Trimming at V came to 6 bases and at J to 7 bases, leaving 2 bases not matched to a gene. CDR3 length: 13 amino acids. The CDR3 DNA reads as TGTGCCAGCAGCAGGACAGGGGGCCAGCCCCAGCATTTT. This translates into CASSRTGGQPQHF.

This chain uses TRBV11-2 with TRBJ1-2; TRBD1 aligns across 10 bases. Germline trimming cut 5 bases from V and 2 bases from J; bases unmatched to any gene: 5. CDR1 and CDR2 from the germline V gene are SGHAT and FQNNGV. The CDR3 has 15 amino acids. The CDR3 region is CASSPGTGVNYGYTF. The CDR3 region has the DNA TGTGCCAGCAGCCCGGGGACAGGGGTAAACTATGGCTACACCTTC. The full variable domain, with the rest looked up from reference TRBV11-2 and TRBJ1-2, is EAGVAQSPRYKIIEKRQSVAFWCNPISGHATLYWYQQILGQGPKLLIQFQNNGVVDDSQLPKDRFSAERLKGVDSTLKIQPAKLEDSAVYLCASSPGTGVNYGYTFGSGTRLTVV.

Here the CDR3 DNA reads TGTGCCAGCAGCCTTGGACAGGGGTCCTACGAGCAGTACTTC. Its translation is CASSLGQGSYEQYF. The chain joins TRBV6-5 to TRBJ2-7, with 9 bases that match TRBD1. Germline CDR1 reads MNHEY; CDR2 reads SVGAGI. CDR3 length: 14 amino acids. V trimming: 6 bases; J trimming: 1 base; junction bases outside the gene matches: 4.

The gene calls are TRBV7-2 and TRBJ1-4; D is unresolved. In germline, CDR1 is SGHTA, CDR2 FQGNSA. This CDR3 region has 13 residues. Trimming shortened V by 3 bases and J by 5 bases, and 7 bases separated the two germline ends. CDR3 nucleotides: TGTGCCAGCAGCTTTGGAGGGAATGAAAAACTGTTTTTT. Encoded protein: CASSFGGNEKLFF. The full variable domain, its missing parts supplied by reference TRBV7-2 and TRBJ1-4, is GAGVSQSPSNKVTEKGKDVELRCDPISGHTALYWYRQSLGQGLEFLIYFQGNSAPDKSGLPSDRFSAERTGGSVSTLTIQRTQQEDSAVYLCASSFGGNEKLFFGSGTQLSVL.

This chain joins TRBV7-9 and TRBJ2-6; no reliable D call. The V end lost 2 bases, the J end lost 0 bases, and 11 bases lay between the germline ends. In germline, CDR1 is SEHNR, CDR2 FQNEAQ (reference sequence). This CDR3 has 17 amino acids. CDR3 amino acids: CASSLTQFSSGANVLTF. The CDR3 DNA sequence: TGTGCCAGCAGCTTAACACAGTTTAGCTCTGGGGCCAACGTCCTGACTTTC.